The present entry profiles one TCR beta chain with its context. The antigen is unknown. These data originate in a study of OX40 agonist ivuxolimab in advanced cancers. Germline values: CDR1 ENHRY, CDR2 SYGVKD. With 3 bases removed from V and 3 bases from J, the gap between germline ends came to 17 bases. The CDR3 consists of 16 residues. Study conclusions and caveats: In the 0.1 to 3.0 mg/kg range, CD4+ and CD8+ blood T cells had expanded clonally by week 6. The authors also found low normalized T-cell clonal expansion in some nonresponders.

This table comes from immunoSEQ multiplex PCR, and its TCRdb copy is limited to in-frame clones, with some not included. The repertoire holds roughly 93,000 clones, with less than 85% as singletons. The origin of this receptor is an adult with an advanced solid tumor such as melanoma, head and neck, liver or kidney cancer. This sample comprised CD4+ or CD8+ T cells sorted from blood, obtained in a trial of the OX40 agonist ivuxolimab. The rearrangement links TRBV10-3 to TRBJ1-1; a possible D gene is TRBD1 (5 bases). The CDR3 coding sequence is TGTGCCATCAGTGACTTGGGGGGAGGGGCCCACACTGAAGCTTTCTTT. It is translated as CAISDLGGGAHTEAFF.